The rows below give T cell receptor beta chains drawn from one sample of a study of graft-versus-host responses after intestinal transplantation. These TCRs' antigens remain unknown. The method was immunoSEQ multiplex PCR; TCRdb's version includes in-frame clones alone and lacks a portion of them. The sample lists approximately 39,000 clones, less than 95% seen once, with 0.22% in the top ten. The source material was unstimulated CD4+ T cells sorted from spleen or lymph node cells, sampled before transplant. These receptors all stem from a human donor who was the organ donor for an intestinal transplant. Each CDR3 is given with its conserved first and last residue. Fields, in order: J gene, V gene, D gene, CDR3 protein, CDR3 DNA. A D gene is named only where the DNA matches it firmly.

TRBJ2-3 TRBV7-7 TRBD1 CASSRGTGSTDTQYF TGTGCCAGCAGCCGCGGGACAGGGAGTACAGATACGCAGTATTTT
TRBJ2-5 TRBV9 TRBD2 CASSALAGQETQYF TGTGCCAGCAGCGCCTTAGCGGGGCAAGAGACCCAGTACTTC
TRBJ2-5 TRBV2 . CASSESDLPRETQYF TGTGCCAGCAGTGAATCAGACCTACCTCGGGAGACCCAGTACTTC
TRBJ1-4 TRBV30 . CAWSVRRSIANEKLFF TGTGCCTGGAGTGTACGTAGGAGTATAGCTAATGAAAAACTGTTTTTT
TRBJ1-5 TRBV6-1 TRBD1 CASRLTGNQPQHF TGTGCCAGCAGACTGACAGGGAATCAGCCCCAGCATTTT
TRBJ2-2 TRBV7-3 TRBD1 CASSLTGGANTGELFF TGTGCCAGCAGCCTAACAGGGGGCGCGAACACCGGGGAGCTGTTTTTT
TRBJ1-4 TRBV2 . CASRGGANEKLFF TGTGCCAGCAGGGGGGGGGCTAATGAAAAACTGTTTTTT
TRBJ2-7 TRBV7-6 . CASSLGQFDEQYF TGTGCCAGCAGCTTAGGTCAGTTCGACGAGCAGTACTTC
TRBJ1-1 TRBV4-2 . CASSRGLGAANTEAFF TGTGCCAGCAGCCGAGGGCTGGGGGCCGCGAACACTGAAGCTTTCTTT
TRBJ1-1 TRBV5-1 . CASSDHMNTEAFF TGCGCCAGCAGCGACCACATGAACACTGAAGCTTTCTTT
TRBJ2-5 TRBV14 . CASSLLETQYF TGTGCCAGCAGCCTCCTAGAGACCCAGTACTTC
TRBJ2-1 TRBV5-1 TRBD1 CASSLSDRARSYNEQFF TGCGCCAGCAGCTTATCCGACAGGGCACGCTCCTACAATGAGCAGTTCTTC
TRBJ1-1 TRBV10-2 . CAADGGRDTEAFF TGCGCCGCAGACGGGGGGCGGGACACTGAAGCTTTCTTT
TRBJ1-5 TRBV15 . CATSRDRVQGQPQHF TGTGCCACCAGCAGAGATAGGGTGCAGGGGCAGCCCCAGCATTTT
TRBJ1-2 TRBV4-1 TRBD1 CASSQSGQGAGGYTF TGCGCCAGCAGCCAATCGGGACAGGGGGCTGGGGGCTACACCTTC